The 22 T cell receptor beta chains listed next were all sequenced from one sample in a study of monozygotic twins with inflammatory bowel disease. TCRdb re-analyzed the 5' RACE reads; it lists each CDR3 protein once, without DNA. Recorded here are 440,000 or so distinct CDR3 sequences; the top ten clones represent 2% to 2.5%. Sequencing used blood. These receptors were obtained from a human donor with ulcerative colitis or Crohn's disease, or a healthy co-twin of an affected twin (not recorded which).

The CDR3: CASSPRGGPSYNEQFF. This chain joins TRBV7-9 and TRBJ2-1; TCRdb gives TRBD1 as the D gene, but with no DNA this cannot be confirmed. CDR1 is SEHNR, CDR2 FQNEAQ, per germline (reference sequence). The CDR3 is 16 residues long.

This chain uses TRBV20-1 with TRBJ1-1. This CDR3 is 11 amino acids long. Per the germline V gene, CDR1 is DFQATT and CDR2 is SNEGSKA (reference sequence). CDR3 residues: CSEGGGTEAFF.

The chain joins TRBV4-3 to TRBJ1-5; no DNA is available, so the TRBD1 call from TCRdb remains unchecked. The CDR3 runs 15 residues. The germline CDR1 and CDR2 sequences are LGHNA and YSLEER. This CDR3 is CASSSKTGGSQPQHF.

The gene calls are TRBV29-1 and TRBJ2-3; TCRdb reports TRBD1, a call that lacks DNA to check it against. Looked up from germline, CDR1 is SQVTM and CDR2 is ANQGSEA. This CDR3 is 15 amino acids long. CDR3 protein: CSAREDRRRTDTQYF.

This sequence joins TRBV5-1 and TRBJ2-7; TCRdb designates TRBD1, a call that cannot be tested without DNA. Germline V gene lookup returns CDR1 SGHRS and CDR2 YFSETQ. This CDR3 has 13 residues. The CDR3 region is CASSPVRPGEQYF.

The chain combines TRBV12-3 or TRBV12-4 with TRBJ2-7. CDR3 length: 13 amino acids. CDR3 loop: CASSFAGAYEQYF.

The chain carries TRBV4-3 and TRBJ2-1; TCRdb outputs TRBD1, but without DNA this stays unchecked. Per germline, CDR1 LGHNA and CDR2 YSLEER. This CDR3 spans 13 amino acids. The CDR3 protein is CASSQDRQFEQFF.

V gene TRBV6-1 combines with J gene TRBJ1-2. In germline, CDR1 is MNHNS, CDR2 SASEGT. The CDR3 spans 15 residues. Here the CDR3 reads CASSLYQTAHGGYTF.

This sequence joins TRBV20-1 and TRBJ2-1; TCRdb gives TRBD1 as the D gene, but with no DNA this cannot be confirmed. The CDR3 loop spans 14 amino acids. CDR1 DFQATT and CDR2 SNEGSKA come from the germline V gene (reference sequence). This CDR3 is CSARWTPGGNEQFF.

This chain connects TRBV11-2 to TRBJ2-7. Germline V gene lookup returns CDR1 SGHAT and CDR2 FQNNGV. The CDR3 runs to 15 residues. The CDR3 protein is CASSPRSVPNYEQYF.

The CDR3 region is CASSYGRESSYNEQFF. This sequence joins TRBV6-5 and TRBJ2-1. CDR1 and CDR2 from the germline V gene are MNHEY and SVGAGI. CDR3 size: 16 residues.

The CDR3 is CASSFILALGGELFF. This chain uses TRBV12-3 or TRBV12-4 with TRBJ2-2; TCRdb's D call of TRBD2 is untestable without DNA. The CDR3 covers 15 residues.

The chain is built from TRBV27 and TRBJ2-5. Germline lookup yields CDR1 MNHEY and CDR2 SMNVEV (reference sequence). The CDR3 extends over 15 amino acids. The CDR3 sequence: CASSWGIQGQETQYF.

CDR3 in amino acids: CASSSTLSPSYEQYF. This chain uses TRBV7-9 with TRBJ2-7. CDR3 length: 15 residues. CDR1 and CDR2 from the germline V gene are SEHNR and FQNEAQ (reference sequence). The whole variable domain, remainder taken from reference TRBV7-9 and TRBJ2-7, is DTGVSQNPRHKITKRGQNVTFRCDPISEHNRLYWYRQTLGQGPEFLTYFQNEAQLEKSRLLSDRFSAERPKGSFSTLEIQRTEQGDSAMYLCASSSTLSPSYEQYFGPGTRLTVT.

The V gene is TRBV6-1, the J gene TRBJ1-1. CDR1 and CDR2 (germline): MNHNS, SASEGT. This CDR3 spans 14 amino acids. CDR3 amino acids: CASSKGWGYTEAFF.

V usage is TRBV24-1 and J usage is TRBJ1-2. This CDR3 region has 12 residues. Per the germline V gene, CDR1 is KGHDR and CDR2 is SFDVKD. CDR3 region: CATSGNSYGYTF.

The chain combines TRBV5-1 with TRBJ2-2. Germline assignment: CDR1 SGHRS and CDR2 YFSETQ. This CDR3 comprises 13 residues. CDR3 in amino acids: CASSPTISGELFF.

The genes are TRBV20-1 and TRBJ2-3. The V gene's germline CDR1 is DFQATT and CDR2 SNEGSKA (reference sequence). This CDR3 is built from 15 residues. CDR3 region: CSASGPPLDTDTQYF.

CDR3 sequence reads: CASSLGRTGGGEQYF. J is TRBJ2-7 and V is TRBV7-2; lacking DNA, the TRBD1 call made by TCRdb goes unchecked. The germline V gene has CDR1 SGHTA and CDR2 FQGNSA. There are 15 residues in the CDR3.

The chain combines TRBV19 with TRBJ2-1; TCRdb selects TRBD2, and the lack of DNA leaves this call unchecked. The CDR3 length is 15 residues. Germline CDR1 is LNHDA and CDR2 is SQIVND (reference sequence). CDR3 sequence: CASSEVGREIDEQFF.

The chain combines TRBV18 with TRBJ2-5; the D call from TCRdb, TRBD2, cannot be confirmed without DNA. Germline loops: CDR1 KGHSH, CDR2 LQKENI. The CDR3 sequence is 18 residues long. The CDR3 sequence: CASSLRSGTSGGQETQYF.

The chain recombines TRBV12-3 or TRBV12-4 with TRBJ2-1. The CDR3 has 15 amino acids. CDR3 in amino acids: CASSRERSSYNEQFF.